These T cell receptor beta chains were read from a single sample in a study of CD4+ T cells in melanoma. Sequenced by immunoSEQ multiplex PCR; TCRdb stores in-frame clones only, minus some. This table holds 17,000 or so clones, roughly 80% found once. The material sequenced was cells from a culture (not recorded whether cultured in vitro). All receptors come from a human donor with melanoma. Each CDR3 is given with its conserved first and last residue. A D gene is named only where the DNA matches it firmly. Size tells how often a clone was seen (once, few, many) or the class of an expanded clone, and some rows leave it out.

CASRKTHFSYGYTF	TGTGCCAGCAGAAAGACACATTTTAGCTATGGCTACACCTTC	TRBV6-5	TRBJ1-2	.	.
CASSLALLAGGLADTQYF	TGTGCCAGCAGCCTTGCTTTACTAGCGGGGGGGCTAGCAGATACGCAGTATTTT	TRBV7-8	TRBJ2-3	TRBD2	.
CASSFSGATDTQYF	TGTGCCAGCAGCTTTAGCGGGGCGACAGATACGCAGTATTTT	TRBV7-2	TRBJ2-3	TRBD2	.
CASSTVGGNNSPLHF	TGTGCCAGCAGCACCGTGGGGGGGAACAATTCACCCCTCCACTTT	TRBV7-3	TRBJ1-6	.	.
CASSQGGGWNTEAFF	TGTGCCAGCAGCCAAGGGGGGGGATGGAACACTGAAGCTTTCTTT	TRBV5-4	TRBJ1-1	.	.
CASSPGGSYGYTF	TGTGCCAGCTCACCAGGGGGTAGTTATGGCTACACCTTC	TRBV18	TRBJ1-2	.	once
CASTSSGDTSSYNEQFF	TGTGCCAGCACCTCCTCCGGGGACACTAGCTCCTACAATGAGCAGTTCTTC	TRBV28	TRBJ2-1	.	few
CASSGKVAGSLPDTQYF	TGTGCCAGCAGCGGAAAGGTAGCGGGGTCCCTCCCAGATACGCAGTATTTT	TRBV5-4	TRBJ2-3	TRBD2	.
CASSLKQGYEQFF	TGCGCCAGCAGTCTTAAACAGGGATATGAGCAGTTCTTC	TRBV10-1	TRBJ2-1	.	.
CASSFQGNTEAFF	TGTGCCAGCAGCTTTCAGGGGAACACTGAAGCTTTCTTT	TRBV5-5	TRBJ1-1	.	.
CASSPRGLSGANVLTF	TGTGCCAGCAGCCCCAGGGGCCTTTCTGGGGCCAACGTCCTGACTTTC	TRBV7-6	TRBJ2-6	.	.
CASSPVNTEAFF	TGTGCCAGCAGCCCAGTGAACACTGAAGCTTTCTTT	TRBV7-9	TRBJ1-1	.	.
CANRNQPQHF	TGTGCCAACAGGAATCAGCCCCAGCATTTT	TRBV6-5	TRBJ1-5	.	.
CASSSVAGDDTQYF	TGTGCCAGCAGCTCAGTGGCAGGGGACGATACGCAGTATTTT	TRBV11-2	TRBJ2-3	.	.
CASSRIRDVSSYEQYF	TGCGCCAGCAGTCGAATAAGGGACGTCAGCTCCTACGAGCAGTACTTC	TRBV4-1	TRBJ2-7	.	.
CASSLAGTSWSPREQYF	TGTGCCAGCAGCTTGGCCGGAACGAGCTGGAGCCCGAGGGAGCAGTACTTC	TRBV5-6	TRBJ2-7	.	.
CASSQRTGSEPLHF	TGTGCCAGCAGCCAACGGACAGGTTCGGAACCCCTCCACTTT	TRBV14	TRBJ1-6	TRBD1	.
CAWSVDRDNSNQPQHF	TGTGCCTGGAGTGTAGACCGCGACAATAGCAATCAGCCCCAGCATTTT	TRBV30	TRBJ1-5	.	.
CASSISRTSGIGNTIYF	TGTGCCAGTAGTATATCGCGGACAAGCGGGATTGGAAACACCATATATTTT	TRBV19	TRBJ1-3	.	once
CASSFLPNTEAFF	TGTGCCAGCAGCTTTCTCCCGAACACTGAAGCTTTCTTT	TRBV7-8	TRBJ1-1	.	.
CASSHSEIRDNGQWNYEQYF	TGCGCCAGCAGTCACTCTGAGATCCGGGACAATGGCCAGTGGAACTACGAGCAGTACTTC	TRBV23-1	TRBJ2-7	.	.
CASSFRTGENEQYF	TGTGCCAGCAGCTTCAGGACAGGGGAGAACGAGCAGTACTTC	TRBV5-5	TRBJ2-7	TRBD1	.
CASSQDWAVYQPQHF	TGCGCCAGCAGCCAAGATTGGGCAGTCTATCAGCCCCAGCATTTT	TRBV4-1	TRBJ1-5	.	.
CAWSGRVWPEKLFF	TGTGCCTGGAGCGGCAGGGTATGGCCTGAAAAACTGTTTTTT	TRBV30	TRBJ1-4	.	.
CASSLALSNEQFF	TGTGCCAGCAGCTTGGCCCTCTCCAATGAGCAGTTCTTC	TRBV7-6	TRBJ2-1	.	.
CALGASGNTIYF	TGTGCCCTGGGGGCATCTGGAAACACCATATATTTT	TRBV30	TRBJ1-3	.	few
CASSTGTGHNQPQHF	TGTGCCAGCAGCACAGGGACAGGGCACAATCAGCCCCAGCATTTT	TRBV9	TRBJ1-5	TRBD1	once
CASSLRPRPLWTLNEKLFF	TGTGCCAGCAGTTTACGTCCCAGACCTCTGTGGACCCTGAATGAAAAACTGTTTTTT	TRBV27	TRBJ1-4	.	.
CASTRDGRTDTQYF	TGTGCCAGCACCAGGGACGGGCGCACAGATACGCAGTATTTT	TRBV6-1	TRBJ2-3	.	few
CASSQEPATTYNSPLHF	TGTGCCAGCAGCCAAGAACCGGCGACAACCTATAATTCACCCCTCCACTTT	TRBV4-2	TRBJ1-6	.	.
CASSPGHRTIYF	TGCGCCAGCAGCCCGGGACATCGTACCATATATTTT	TRBV5-1	TRBJ1-3	.	.
CASSLAGGPYEQYF	TGTGCCAGCAGTTTGGCAGGGGGACCATACGAGCAGTACTTC	TRBV27	TRBJ2-7	TRBD1	.
CASSREGAANEQFF	TGTGCCAGCAGCCGTGAGGGGGCGGCGAATGAGCAGTTCTTC	TRBV5-4	TRBJ2-1	TRBD1	.
CASSVGNRGGPDTQYF	TGTGCCAGCAGCGTAGGAAATCGGGGGGGCCCAGATACGCAGTATTTT	TRBV9	TRBJ2-3	TRBD2	.
CASSLGQNYGYGYTF	TGCGCCAGCAGCTTGGGACAGAACTACGGCTATGGCTACACCTTC	TRBV5-1	TRBJ1-2	.	few
CASSPPGPKVTDTQYF	TGCGCCAGCAGCCCCCCCGGGCCGAAGGTCACAGATACGCAGTATTTT	TRBV5-1	TRBJ2-3	.	.
CASSTRDQPQHF	TGTGCCAGTAGTACCAGGGATCAGCCCCAGCATTTT	TRBV19	TRBJ1-5	.	.
CAWSLVMDSPLHF	TGTGCCTGGAGTTTAGTCATGGATTCACCCCTCCACTTT	TRBV30	TRBJ1-6	.	.
CASSWGAELFF	TGTGCCAGCAGTTGGGGTGCGGAGCTGTTTTTT	TRBV6-6	TRBJ2-2	.	few
CASGGDHNYGYTF	TGCGCCAGCGGGGGGGACCACAACTATGGCTACACCTTC	TRBV5-1	TRBJ1-2	.	.
CASSRQGRSGNTIYF	TGTGCCAGCAGCAGACAGGGCCGCTCTGGAAACACCATATATTTT	TRBV6-5	TRBJ1-3	TRBD1	few
CASSLTGQGSYGYTF	TGTGCCAGCAGCTTGACGGGACAGGGTTCCTATGGCTACACCTTC	TRBV5-5	TRBJ1-2	TRBD1	.
CASSKTRFRDRGSYEQYF	TGTGCCAGCAGCAAAACACGGTTTCGGGACCGTGGCTCCTACGAGCAGTACTTC	TRBV21-1	TRBJ2-7	.	.
CASRLGTGPYEQYF	TGTGCCAGCAGGCTCGGGACAGGGCCTTACGAGCAGTACTTC	TRBV2	TRBJ2-7	TRBD1	.
CASSDYAEQYF	TGCGCCAGCAGCGATTATGCAGAGCAGTACTTC	TRBV5-1	TRBJ2-7	.	few
CASSLGGAGSPLHF	TGTGCCAGCAGCCTAGGAGGGGCGGGATCACCCCTCCACTTT	TRBV7-3	TRBJ1-6	.	.
CASSLSGGGSPLHF	TGTGCCAGCAGCTTATCCGGGGGAGGGTCACCCCTCCACTTT	TRBV7-8	TRBJ1-6	.	.
CASSISGGPYEQYF	TGTGCCAGCAGCATTAGCGGGGGCCCCTACGAGCAGTACTTC	TRBV21-1	TRBJ2-7	.	.
CAWSRGPIINQPQHF	TGTGCCTGGAGTAGGGGACCGATTATTAATCAGCCCCAGCATTTT	TRBV30	TRBJ1-5	.	.
CASSPGLAGINEQFF	TGCGCCAGCAGTCCGGGACTAGCGGGCATCAATGAGCAGTTCTTC	TRBV10-2	TRBJ2-1	TRBD2	.
CASSYSQRGSYEQYF	TGTGCCAGCAGTTACTCCCAGCGGGGGAGTTACGAGCAGTACTTC	TRBV6-5	TRBJ2-7	TRBD2	.
CASSPGLAGGGEQFF	TGTGCCAGCTCACCCGGACTAGCGGGGGGAGGGGAGCAGTTCTTC	TRBV18	TRBJ2-1	TRBD2	.